Sequencing of this T cell receptor (beta chain) was carried out in a study of blood T cells in healthy people across ages. This CDR3 region has 17 residues. CDR1 and CDR2 (germline): KGHDR, SFDVKD. This clonotype occurred a few times. At one boundary the junction diverges from the germline segment, which might be a read error. Donors were systemically healthy Caucasian individuals from Russia aged roughly 6 to 100 years. Next came a second PCR, run for roughly 7 to 12 cycles, which used a sample-barcoded 5' primer along with a J-beta primer mix. TCRdb independently ran MiXCR on the 5' RACE reads; one entry per CDR3 protein. This table holds about 840,000 distinct CDR3 sequences, about 28% found once. These data were also reused for a study on T cells of mothers and their children.

Sequenced input: blood. This TCR was recovered from a woman aged 40-49 years in good health. The rearrangement joins TRBV24-1 to TRBJ2-1, with 16 bases lining up with TRBD2. The CDR3 loop is CVTSDPSGTSGGEEQFF. CDR3 sequence (DNA): TGTGTCACCAGTGACCCCTCCGGGACTAGCGGGGGGGAGGAGCAGTTCTTC.